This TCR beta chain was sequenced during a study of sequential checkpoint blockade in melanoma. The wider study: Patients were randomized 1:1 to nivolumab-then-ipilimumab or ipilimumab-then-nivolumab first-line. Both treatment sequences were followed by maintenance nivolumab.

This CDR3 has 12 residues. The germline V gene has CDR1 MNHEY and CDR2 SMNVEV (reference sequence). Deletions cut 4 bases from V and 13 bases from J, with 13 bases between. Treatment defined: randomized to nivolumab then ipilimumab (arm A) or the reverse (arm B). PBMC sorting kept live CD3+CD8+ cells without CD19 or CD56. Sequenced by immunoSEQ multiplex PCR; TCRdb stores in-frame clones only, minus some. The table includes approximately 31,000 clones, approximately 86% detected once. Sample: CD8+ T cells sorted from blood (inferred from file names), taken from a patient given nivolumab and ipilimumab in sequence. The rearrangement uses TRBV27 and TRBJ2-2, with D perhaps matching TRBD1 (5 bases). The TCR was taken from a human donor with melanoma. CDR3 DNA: TGTGCCAGCAGTTCTCTGGGGCGAGTGCTGTTTTTT. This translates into CASSSLGRVLFF.